These 7 T cell receptor beta chains were sequenced from one sample in a study of lymphopenia after photon versus proton radiotherapy. Sequenced by immunoSEQ multiplex PCR; TCRdb stores in-frame clones only, minus some. The profile covers approximately 6,000 clones, with about 89% appearing a single time and 11% taken by the ten largest. The material sequenced was peripheral blood, taken from a patient treated with photon-based radiotherapy. All receptors derive from a man aged 60 to 69 with cholangiocarcinoma.

The rearrangement links TRBV5-4 to TRBJ2-1, with D possibly being TRBD1 (5 bases). CDR3 size: 15 residues. The germline V gene has CDR1 SGHNT and CDR2 YYREEE (reference sequence). V dropped 0 bases and J dropped 2 bases, with 9 bases sitting between them. This CDR3 is CASSLGADTYNEQFF. The CDR3 DNA is TGTGCCAGCAGCTTGGGGGCGGACACCTACAATGAGCAGTTCTTC.

V gene TRBV4-3 combines with J gene TRBJ2-5; 10 bases are shared with TRBD1. This CDR3 region has 19 residues. CDR1 is LGHNA and CDR2 is YSLEER in the germline V gene. V dropped 3 bases and J dropped 3; count of bases not matched to a gene: 16. The CDR3 is CASSQAHHLGQGTEETQYF. Here the CDR3 DNA reads TGCGCCAGCAGCCAGGCCCATCACTTGGGACAGGGGACTGAAGAGACCCAGTACTTC.

This chain links TRBV2 with TRBJ1-2; D is unclear. The CDR3 is 12 amino acids. Trimming removed 7 bases from V and 8 bases from J, with 14 bases in between. The V gene's germline CDR1 is SNHLY and CDR2 FYNNEI. CDR3 sequence: CASTGPTGGYTF. The CDR3 DNA reads TGTGCCAGCACAGGTCCGACGGGGGGCTACACCTTC.

This chain connects TRBV7-8 to TRBJ2-5, with unresolved D. Germline V gives CDR1 SGHVS, CDR2 FQNEAQ. The ends were cut back, 4 bases at V and 5 bases at J, with 14 bases in the middle. This CDR3 has 14 amino acids. The CDR3 region is CASSSRDRAETQYF. CDR3 coding DNA: TGTGCCAGCAGCTCCCGAGATAGGGCGGAGACCCAGTACTTC. Filled out from reference TRBV7-8 and TRBJ2-5, the complete variable domain reads GAGVSQSPRYKVAKRGQDVALRCDPISGHVSLFWYQQALGQGPEFLTYFQNEAQLDKSGLPSDRFFAERPEGSVSTLKIQRTQQEDSAVYLCASSSRDRAETQYFGPGTRLLVL.

In DNA, the CDR3 is TGTGCCAGCAGGCACGACGCCAATGAGCAGTTCTTC. Protein product: CASRHDANEQFF. This sequence joins TRBV14 and TRBJ2-1; D ambiguous. V lost 6 bases and J lost 6, with 9 bases in between. The CDR3 consists of 12 residues. Germline V gene data show CDR1 as SGHDN and CDR2 as FVKESK.

This chain uses TRBV2 with TRBJ2-7; either TRBD1 or TRBD2 may supply D (5 bases each). This CDR3 spans 14 amino acids. Germline V gives CDR1 SNHLY, CDR2 FYNNEI. The germline V and J ends were trimmed by 8 bases and 3 bases, with 17 bases remaining between them. Written as DNA, the CDR3 is TGTGCCAGCGGGGACGGGACGGCCATCTACGAGCAGTACTTC. Translating it yields CASGDGTAIYEQYF.

The chain carries TRBV20-1 and TRBJ2-1; D unclear. The CDR3 has 11 residues. Trimming removed 1 base from V and 15 bases from J, with 13 bases in between. Germline-derived CDR1 and CDR2 are DFQATT and SNEGSKA (reference sequence). CDR3 loop: CSARGVFALFF. CDR3 nucleotides: TGCAGTGCTAGAGGAGTATTTGCGCTGTTCTTC.